This T cell receptor (beta chain) was identified during a study of regulatory T cells in long-lasting Graves disease (dated by TCRdb to the early 2020s). Regarding the study in general: To count as having persistent Graves' disease, a patient had to have received antithyroid drug treatment for over 5 years with TSH receptor autoantibodies remaining persistently positive. TCR sequencing covered some 13 persistent and roughly 20 newly diagnosed Graves' disease patients, about 35 samples in total. Antithyroid drugs had been taken for about 10.3 years on average by persistent Graves' disease patients in the clinical cohort. The study took place in China and was registered as a clinical trial. This study used TCR sequencing and RNA sequencing of peripheral blood to compare persistent Graves' disease patients against newly diagnosed Graves' disease patients. Results and caveats for the whole study, not just this receptor: The authors noted that the small sample size was a limitation that may lower accuracy. Patients with persistent disease shared more public clonotypes (approximately 2,500) than newly diagnosed patients did (approximately 990). Persistent Graves' disease patients showed lower TCR Shannon entropy and fewer highly expanded clones than newly diagnosed patients, suggesting clonal expansion. The study examined only peripheral blood because the primary lesion, thyroid tissue, could not be accessed. Persistent disease showed preferential use of TRBV28, TRBJ1-2 and TRBJ2-5, whereas newly diagnosed disease favored TRBV20-1 and TRBJ2-1. Only the TCR beta chain was sequenced and analyzed.

Details on this clonotype: This receptor's antigen is unknown. No base-level quality is on record; no much larger clone is a single base apart.

The time point label, as the study defines it: persistent/refractory GD, antithyroid drugs over 5 years with positive TRAb. RNA was extracted from PBMCs in TRIzol for both TCR sequencing and RNA sequencing. The diagnosis of Graves' disease was made according to American Thyroid Association guidelines. The patients came from an endocrinology department in Xi'an, China. Each patient gave approximately 10 milliliters of peripheral blood, collected in an EDTA anticoagulant tube. Ficoll Paque Plus density gradient separation was used to isolate PBMCs, and no further T cell sorting was done. An Agilent 2100 Bioanalyzer and agarose gel were used to assess RNA quality, and a NanoDrop 2000 was used to measure RNA concentration. The germline V gene (reference sequence) sets CDR1 to DFQATT and CDR2 to SNEGSKA. V is clipped by 1 base and J by 8 bases, and the sequence between their germline boundaries is 23 bases long. The CDR3 numbers 16 residues from cysteine through phenylalanine. The CDR3 DNA has 48 bases and is translated from base 1.

Preparation of the library involved multiplex PCR. Sequencing was performed on an Illumina HiSeq 4000. To build TCR beta libraries, CDR3 regions were amplified by Arm-PCR using iRepertoire HTBI primers. Before sequencing, the PCR products underwent gel purification. As for the authors' bioinformatics: A total of fewer than 80 TRBV and about 13 TRBJ segments were identified across samples and were used for gene usage analysis of CDR3 amino acid clonotypes. COPE and FqMerger were used to merge filtered high-quality paired reads into contigs. BLAST was used to align contigs to IMGT TRBV, TRBD and TRBJ reference genes, with CDR3 defined following IMGT. Any clonotype with a frequency above 0.1% was counted as a highly expanded clone. Shannon entropy was used to measure repertoire diversity, and the Gini coefficient was used to measure V-J evenness. A clonotype found in more than one individual was treated as public. Using fastp at Q25 and MiXCR, TCRdb reprocessed the public reads and kept productive beta chains. CDR3 protein sequences are deduplicated, and each keeps its most common genes and DNA. TCRdb assigned the V and J calls; the authors' analysis was not used. This sample has about 660,000 distinct CDR3 sequences in its table, and roughly 30% of those were observed once. The ten biggest clones cover around 42% of the sample.

This clonotype originated in a female donor with Graves disease. The rearranged segments are TRBV20-1 and TRBJ1-2; TRBD1 is a weak D gene call, 5 bases matching. The sample in question was peripheral blood mononuclear cells (PBMCs), obtained when the disease was refractory, from a patient treated with antithyroid drugs. The CDR3 amino acid sequence is: CSARVGTAEMVYGYTF. The DNA sequence follows: TGCAGTGCTAGAGTTGGGACGGCGGAGATGGTATACGGCTACACCTTC.